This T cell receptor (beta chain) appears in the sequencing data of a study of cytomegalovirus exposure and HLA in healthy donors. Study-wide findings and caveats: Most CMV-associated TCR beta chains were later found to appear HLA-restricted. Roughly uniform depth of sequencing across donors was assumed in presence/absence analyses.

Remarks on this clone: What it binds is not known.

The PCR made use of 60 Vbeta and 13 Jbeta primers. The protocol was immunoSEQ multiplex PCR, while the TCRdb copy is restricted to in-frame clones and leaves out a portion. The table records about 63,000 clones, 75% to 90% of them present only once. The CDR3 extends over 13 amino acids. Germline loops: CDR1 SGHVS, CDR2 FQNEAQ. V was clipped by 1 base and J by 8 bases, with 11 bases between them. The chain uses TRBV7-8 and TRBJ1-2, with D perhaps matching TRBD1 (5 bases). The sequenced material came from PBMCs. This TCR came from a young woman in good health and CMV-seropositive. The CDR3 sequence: CASSLEYSGGYTF. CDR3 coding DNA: TGTGCCAGCAGCTTAGAGTATTCAGGGGGCTACACCTTC.